Given below is one T cell receptor (beta chain) in context. Sequenced by immunoSEQ multiplex PCR; TCRdb stores in-frame clones only, minus some. The data contain 100,000 to 150,000 clones, 65% to 90% of them singletons. This entry comes from a study of blood T cell repertoires in COVID-19. Study-wide context: The United States, Italy and Spain were the sources of the acute and convalescent COVID-19 samples.

Participants were aged roughly 18 to 89 years, lived in some 23 US areas, and enrolled virtually. Participants had their cohort set by participant-reported clinical history. Two consecutive negative NP/OP PCR tests, clearance, or resolved symptoms defined Cohort 3 recovery. CDR3 length: 14 residues. CDR1 SGHRS and CDR2 YFSETQ come from the germline V gene. V lost 0 bases to trimming and J lost 4 bases, with 7 bases between them. This TCR was recovered from a woman aged 50 to 60 who had recovered from COVID-19. Sample: PBMCs or T cells enriched from blood (not recorded which). The rearrangement links TRBV5-1 to TRBJ2-2; perhaps TRBD2 as D (5 bases). The CDR3 DNA follows: TGCGCCAGCAGCTTGGCGGGGATCACCGGGGAGCTGTTTTTT. The encoded protein is CASSLAGITGELFF. The full variable domain, with the rest looked up from reference TRBV5-1 and TRBJ2-2, is KAGVTQTPRYLIKTRGQQVTLSCSPISGHRSVSWYQQTPGQGLQFLFEYFSETQRNKGNFPGRFSGRQFSNSRSEMNVSTLELGDSALYLCASSLAGITGELFFGEGSRLTVL.